The table lists the clone carrying this TCR beta chain with many counts. This CDR3 region has 16 residues. With V trimmed by 1 base and J by 5 bases, 10 bases remained unmatched. Germline V gene data show CDR1 as SGHAT and CDR2 as FQDESV (reference sequence). The data belong to a study of T cells in Graves' hyperthyroidism and ophthalmopathy. Researchers amplified the TCR beta CDR3 regions from RNA transcripts. The TCR CDR3 first-round RT-PCR relied on the HTBI primer set. Each CDR3 protein is one row after TCRdb ran MiXCR on the multiplex PCR reads. The sample consists of about 420,000 distinct CDR3 sequences, about a sixth of them appearing once.

The sample was blood. The chain combines TRBV11-1 with TRBJ2-7, with 8 bases identical to TRBD2. The TCR sequence derives from a woman under 30 with Graves' hyperthyroidism. The CDR3 DNA is TGTGCCAGCAGCTTAGTACGCCCAGCGGGAGTCCACGAGCAGTACTTC. This translates into CASSLVRPAGVHEQYF.